Following are 17 T cell receptor beta chains from one sample sequenced in a study of CD8 T cells in Susac syndrome. Roughly 0.45 to 1 ug RNA was reverse transcribed with random hexamers. TCRdb recomputed calls from the immunoSEQ multiplex PCR reads with MiXCR, one row per CDR3 protein. Of fewer than 300,000 distinct CDR3 sequences detected, more than 75% appear once; the ten largest clones hold about 0.11%. Sequences were obtained from CD8+ T cells from PBMCs. The receptors stem from a human donor with multiple sclerosis.

This chain joins TRBV9 and TRBJ2-1, with TRBD2 matching over 12 bases. The CDR3 contains 15 residues. The junction had 6 bases not matched to a gene; V was cut back by 3 bases and J by 8 bases. The germline V gene has CDR1 SGDLS and CDR2 YYNGEE. Written as DNA, the CDR3 is TGTGCCAGCAGCGCAGGCACTAGCGGGAGGTATGAGCAGTTCTTC. Its protein is CASSAGTSGRYEQFF.

The chain couples TRBV2 to TRBJ1-3, with TRBD1 as a possible D gene (6 bases). CDR1 is SNHLY and CDR2 is FYNNEI in the germline V gene. This CDR3 has 12 amino acids. V shed 10 bases and J shed 4 bases, with 11 bases lying between them. CDR3 DNA: TGTGCCACCCCGACAGGAGGAAACACCATATATTTT. This sequence encodes CATPTGGNTIYF.

This clonotype has only one observation. The chain combines TRBV27 with TRBJ1-6; TRBD1 might be the D (5 bases). The germline V gene has CDR1 MNHEY and CDR2 SMNVEV (reference sequence). The CDR3 consists of 14 residues. V was shortened by 3 bases and J by 10 bases, with 13 bases between the two germline ends. CDR3 residues: CASSLDKGGSPLHF. Written as DNA, the CDR3 is TGTGCCAGCAGTTTGGACAAGGGTGGGTCACCCCTCCACTTT.

The chain carries TRBV27 and TRBJ2-1; 7 bases align to TRBD2. The CDR3 contains 15 residues. The junction had 2 bases not matched to a gene; V was cut back by 0 bases and J by 3 bases. The germline CDR1 and CDR2 sequences are MNHEY and SMNVEV (reference sequence). CDR3 nucleotides: TGTGCCAGCAGTTTATCACTAGCGAGCTACAATGAGCAGTTCTTC. Translated, it gives CASSLSLASYNEQFF.

The chain recombines TRBV28 with TRBJ2-7; 7 positions match TRBD2. In germline, CDR1 is MDHEN, CDR2 SYDVKM. Trimming cost V 3 bases and J 6 bases; bases outside gene matches: 11. This CDR3 comprises 15 residues. The CDR3 loop is CASSFGRGLEGEQYF. In nucleotides, the CDR3 is TGTGCCAGCAGTTTTGGGAGGGGCCTTGAGGGCGAGCAGTACTTC.

This sequence joins TRBV7-9 and TRBJ2-2, with 15 bases that match TRBD2. The CDR3 length is 17 residues. CDR1 SEHNR and CDR2 FQNEAQ come from the germline V gene (reference sequence). The V segment lost 5 bases and the J segment 5 bases; nucleotides outside the gene matches: 6. The DNA of the CDR3 is TGTGCCAGCAGCGCGGGACTAGCGGGAGGAAAGACCGGGGAGCTGTTTTTT. Its protein is CASSAGLAGGKTGELFF.

Points on this clonotype: The junction shows a germline mismatch at one end, possibly a read error. The chain links TRBV7-7 to TRBJ2-1, with TRBD2 identical over 8 bases. CDR1 is SSHAT, CDR2 FNYEAQ, per germline (reference sequence). The CDR3 contains 16 residues. CDR3 loop: CASSLGTSGSNNEQFF. The CDR3 DNA reads as TGTGCTAGCAGCTTGGGGACTAGTGGCTCAAACAATGAGCAGTTCTTC.

This clonotype came up a few times. The gene calls are TRBV20-1 and TRBJ2-7, with 9 bases aligning to TRBD1. This CDR3 comprises 14 residues. Trimming at V came to 0 bases and at J to 4 bases, leaving 4 bases not matched to a gene. Germline V gives CDR1 DFQATT, CDR2 SNEGSKA (reference sequence). The chain's CDR3 is CSARDRGQGYEQYF. The CDR3 nucleotides read TGCAGTGCTAGAGATCGGGGACAGGGTTACGAGCAGTACTTC.

V and J are TRBV27 and TRBJ2-1; D is possibly TRBD2 (6 bases). Germline loops: CDR1 MNHEY, CDR2 SMNVEV (reference sequence). Trimming cost V 6 bases and J 4 bases, with 13 bases left between them. This CDR3 is built from 14 residues. CDR3 coding DNA: TGTGCCAGCAGCTGGGGCGGGATTTACAATGAGCAGTTCTTC. This gives the protein CASSWGGIYNEQFF.

The V and J genes are TRBV10-3 and TRBJ1-2; D is uncertain. Trimming removed 6 bases from V and 8 bases from J, with 22 bases in between. There are 15 residues in the CDR3. Germline assignment: CDR1 ENHRY and CDR2 SYGVKD. The CDR3 loop reads CAISYVQGPPAGYTF. CDR3 in DNA: TGTGCCATCAGCTACGTTCAAGGACCCCCCGCGGGCTACACCTTC.

The CDR3 nucleotides read TGCAGTGCTTGGGGGCGCCCGGATGGCTACACCTTC. It encodes CSAWGRPDGYTF. The chain combines TRBV20-1 with TRBJ1-2; D possibly corresponds to TRBD1 (6 bases). V shed 5 bases and J shed 6 bases, with 13 bases lying between them. This CDR3 has 12 residues. CDR1 DFQATT and CDR2 SNEGSKA come from the germline V gene (reference sequence).

The chain recombines TRBV18 with TRBJ1-1, with D maybe TRBD1 (5 bases). Germline CDR1 KGHSH, CDR2 LQKENI. This CDR3 comprises 16 residues. Trimming shortened V by 3 bases and J by 0 bases, and 14 bases separated the two germline ends. The CDR3 nucleotides are TGTGCCAGCTCACCGGGTAGGGGCTCCATGAACACTGAAGCTTTCTTT. Encoded protein: CASSPGRGSMNTEAFF. The whole variable domain, filled in from reference TRBV18 and TRBJ1-1, reads NAGVMQNPRHLVRRRGQEARLRCSPMKGHSHVYWYRQLPEEGLKFMVYLQKENIIDESGMPKERFSAEFPKEGPSILRIQQVVRGDSAAYFCASSPGRGSMNTEAFFGQGTRLTVV.

This clonotype was recorded a few times. The junction shows a germline mismatch at one end, possibly a read error. The chain recombines TRBV5-1 with TRBJ2-1, with no clear D. This CDR3 has 13 amino acids. Germline CDR1 SGHRS, CDR2 YFSETQ. DNA for the CDR3: TGCGCTAGCAGGTACCCTGCCTACAATGAGCAGTTCTTC. This gives the protein CASRYPAYNEQFF.

This chain uses TRBV20-1 with TRBJ2-7; 10 nucleotides match TRBD2. Trimming at V came to 6 bases and at J to 3 bases, leaving 14 bases not matched to a gene. The CDR3 is 16 amino acids. Germline assignment: CDR1 DFQATT and CDR2 SNEGSKA (reference sequence). CDR3 sequence: CSASPLAGTYHYEQYF. For the CDR3, the DNA is TGCAGTGCGAGCCCACTAGCGGGGACATACCACTACGAGCAGTACTTC.

The chain uses TRBV24-1 and TRBJ2-2; no clear D. V lost 1 base and J lost 4, with 9 bases in between. This CDR3 is built from 15 residues. Germline CDR1 KGHDR, CDR2 SFDVKD. CDR3 residues: CATSDLREFTGELFF. CDR3 nucleotides: TGTGCCACCAGTGATTTACGAGAATTCACCGGGGAGCTGTTTTTT.

Regarding this clonotype: An end of the junction differs from the germline gene, which may be a read error. This chain links TRBV23-1 with TRBJ1-2; perhaps TRBD1 as D (6 bases). TRBV23-1 is given ORF status, its function remaining uncertain. CDR3 size: 15 residues. The CDR3 bases are TGCGCCAGCTGCCCCCGGGACACGGCCCTGGATGGGTACACCTTC. It translates to CASCPRDTALDGYTF.

Concerning this clonotype itself: The junction departs from germline at one end; a sequencing error may be responsible. This chain joins TRBV28 and TRBJ2-1, with a weak D call TRBD2 (6 bases). CDR3 length equals 15 residues. CDR1 and CDR2 from the germline V gene are MDHEN and SYDVKM. The CDR3, as DNA: TGTGCCAGCAGTTTTACTAGCAGCTCCTACAATGGGCAGTTCTTC. It encodes CASSFTSSSYNGQFF.